The rows below give T cell receptor beta chains drawn from one sample of a study of shared clonotypes between healthy human individuals. Some clones are missing from TCRdb's copy, which holds only in-frame ones; the method was immunoSEQ multiplex PCR. The sample includes over a million clones, roughly 75% of them seen just once. The sample taken for sequencing was memory CD4+ T cells sorted from blood. These receptors came from a man aged 18 to 35 in good health. The CDR3 runs from the conserved cysteine through the conserved F or W. Each record gives: CDR3 protein, J gene, D gene, V gene. A D gene is named only where the DNA matches it firmly.

cdr3_aa: CASSPKWAETQYF
j_call: TRBJ2-5
d_call: -
v_call: TRBV7-9

cdr3_aa: CASSQAMASGAYNEQFF
j_call: TRBJ2-1
d_call: TRBD2
v_call: TRBV4-1

cdr3_aa: CAWTEAVNQPQHF
j_call: TRBJ1-5
d_call: -
v_call: TRBV30

cdr3_aa: CASSIHLNTEAFF
j_call: TRBJ1-1
d_call: -
v_call: TRBV7-3

cdr3_aa: CSARDRNTGELFF
j_call: TRBJ2-2
d_call: TRBD1
v_call: TRBV29-1

cdr3_aa: CASSRSGTGVTGELFF
j_call: TRBJ2-2
d_call: TRBD1
v_call: TRBV7-9

cdr3_aa: CASSSRDGVYEQYF
j_call: TRBJ2-7
d_call: -
v_call: TRBV5-4

cdr3_aa: CASDGTGLIGYTF
j_call: TRBJ1-2
d_call: TRBD1
v_call: TRBV6-5

cdr3_aa: CASSVAQGGSNEKLFF
j_call: TRBJ1-4
d_call: -
v_call: TRBV9

cdr3_aa: CASSVRLGYEQYF
j_call: TRBJ2-7
d_call: -
v_call: TRBV5-1

cdr3_aa: CASSPGTVYSPLHF
j_call: TRBJ1-6
d_call: TRBD1
v_call: TRBV7-9

cdr3_aa: CASSSQPGLFKVGNEQFF
j_call: TRBJ2-1
d_call: -
v_call: TRBV28

cdr3_aa: CASSKTDRAGTDTQYF
j_call: TRBJ2-3
d_call: -
v_call: TRBV5-1

cdr3_aa: CASSPGLRANEKLFF
j_call: TRBJ1-4
d_call: -
v_call: TRBV11-2

cdr3_aa: CASSYGSTVLAETQYF
j_call: TRBJ2-5
d_call: -
v_call: TRBV6-5

cdr3_aa: CASHICVHGYTF
j_call: TRBJ1-2
d_call: -
v_call: TRBV23-1

cdr3_aa: CASSLYQVWPGQGAGRHQETQYF
j_call: TRBJ2-5
d_call: TRBD1
v_call: TRBV27

cdr3_aa: CASSLSRGKNTGELFF
j_call: TRBJ2-2
d_call: -
v_call: TRBV7-9

cdr3_aa: CASSPQAGGSTGELFF
j_call: TRBJ2-2
d_call: TRBD2
v_call: TRBV4-3

cdr3_aa: CASVAGTGVYEQYF
j_call: TRBJ2-7
d_call: TRBD1
v_call: TRBV7-9

cdr3_aa: CASSQVLGSTDTQYF
j_call: TRBJ2-3
d_call: -
v_call: TRBV14

cdr3_aa: CASKLGSGANVLTF
j_call: TRBJ2-6
d_call: -
v_call: TRBV6-6